These 15 T cell receptor beta chains originate from one sample sequenced in a study of OX40 agonist ivuxolimab in advanced cancers. Assay used: immunoSEQ multiplex PCR; TCRdb lists only in-frame clones, some missing. Among about 45,000 clones listed, 80% were seen once. This material consisted of CD4+ or CD8+ T cells sorted from blood, taken in a trial of the OX40 agonist ivuxolimab. The receptors stem from an adult with an advanced solid tumor such as melanoma, head and neck, liver or kidney cancer.

This chain joins TRBV19 and TRBJ2-7, with D possibly being TRBD1 or TRBD2 (5 bases each). Germline V gives CDR1 LNHDA, CDR2 SQIVND (reference sequence). There are 15 residues in the CDR3. Trimming removed 3 bases at V and 0 bases at J, with 12 bases between. CDR3 DNA: TGTGCCAGTAGTATGAACGGGGCGAGCTCCTACGAGCAGTACTTC. Translating gives CASSMNGASSYEQYF.

The CDR3 region is CASSEGVNQPQHF. The DNA of the CDR3 is TGTGCCAGCAGTGAGGGTGTTAATCAGCCCCAGCATTTT. This rearrangement joins TRBV25-1 to TRBJ1-5; D not certain. CDR1 is MGHDK, CDR2 SYGVNS, per germline. The CDR3 has 13 amino acids. V was clipped by 3 bases and J by 4 bases, with 7 bases between them.

The chain combines TRBV7-9 with TRBJ2-2; TRBD2 agrees at 11 bases. Germline CDR1 reads SEHNR; CDR2 reads FQNEAQ (reference sequence). V lost 5 bases and J lost 5; bases outside the gene matches: 4. CDR3 length: 15 residues. The CDR3: CASSLRTSGTGELFF. DNA for the CDR3: TGTGCCAGCAGCCTTCGGACTAGCGGGACCGGGGAGCTGTTTTTT. The full variable domain, in which reference TRBV7-9 and TRBJ2-2 provide the parts outside the CDR3, is DTGVSQNPRHKITKRGQNVTFRCDPISEHNRLYWYRQTLGQGPEFLTYFQNEAQLEKSRLLSDRFSAERPKGSFSTLEIQRTEQGDSAMYLCASSLRTSGTGELFFGEGSRLTVL.

The V call is TRBV2, the J call TRBJ1-5; D is unclear. Trimming removed 3 bases at V and 7 bases at J, with 10 bases between. CDR3 length: 13 amino acids. From germline, CDR1 is SNHLY and CDR2 FYNNEI. The CDR3 here is CASSERSWQPQHF. CDR3 nucleotides: TGTGCCAGCAGTGAGAGGAGTTGGCAGCCCCAGCATTTT.

In DNA form, the CDR3 reads TGTGCCAGCAGTTACTCAGCCCAACAGCCCCAGCATTTT. This translates into CASSYSAQQPQHF. The chain carries TRBV6-6 and TRBJ1-5; the D is unclear. The CDR3 is 13 amino acids. V lost 0 bases and J lost 7, with 7 bases in between. Germline loops: CDR1 MNHNY, CDR2 SVGAGI (reference sequence).

V is TRBV11-1 and J is TRBJ2-2; possible D gene TRBD1, 5 bases. Germline V gene sequence: CDR1 SGHAT, CDR2 FQDESV (reference sequence). CDR3 length: 14 residues. V shed 8 bases and J shed 5 bases, with 15 bases lying between them. Here the CDR3 reads CASVGRVKTGELFF. The CDR3 DNA follows: TGTGCCAGCGTGGGCAGGGTAAAGACCGGGGAGCTGTTTTTT.

The V and J genes are TRBV7-9 and TRBJ2-5; D ambiguous. There are 14 residues in the CDR3. The germline CDR1 and CDR2 sequences are SEHNR and FQNEAQ (reference sequence). Trimming stripped 0 bases from V and 4 bases from J, with 9 bases between. The CDR3 DNA reads TGTGCCAGCAGCTTAGCAGGTTCCGGAGAGACCCAGTACTTC. It yields the protein CASSLAGSGETQYF. Using reference TRBV7-9 and TRBJ2-5 for the parts outside the CDR3, the full variable domain is DTGVSQNPRHKITKRGQNVTFRCDPISEHNRLYWYRQTLGQGPEFLTYFQNEAQLEKSRLLSDRFSAERPKGSFSTLEIQRTEQGDSAMYLCASSLAGSGETQYFGPGTRLLVL.

The V and J genes are TRBV19 and TRBJ1-1; D gene ambiguous. The CDR3 sequence is 16 residues long. CDR1 and CDR2 (germline): LNHDA, SQIVND (reference sequence). V lost 3 bases and J lost 0, with 14 bases in between. Written as DNA, the CDR3 is TGTGCCAGTAGTATCCAACACGGGTGGATGAACACTGAAGCTTTCTTT. Translating gives CASSIQHGWMNTEAFF.

This sequence joins TRBV5-5 and TRBJ1-2; the D gene is possibly TRBD1 (6 bases). Trimming took 4 bases from V and 4 from J, leaving 14 bases between them. The CDR3 loop spans 14 amino acids. The germline V gene encodes CDR1 SGHKS and CDR2 YYEKEE (reference sequence). The DNA of the CDR3 is TGTGCCAGCAGCCCCGGGACAACCTTCTATGGCTACACCTTC. Translating it yields CASSPGTTFYGYTF.

This chain joins TRBV28 and TRBJ1-3; the D is unclear. This CDR3 comprises 12 residues. Trimming pared 6 bases from V and 0 bases from J, leaving 3 bases between. Germline values: CDR1 MDHEN, CDR2 SYDVKM. CDR3 loop: CASRVSGNTIYF. Here the CDR3 DNA reads TGTGCCAGCAGGGTCTCTGGAAACACCATATATTTT.

The chain couples TRBV6-1 to TRBJ1-2, with a possible D match to TRBD1 (5 bases). The V end lost 8 bases, the J end lost 3 bases, and 16 bases lay between the germline ends. This CDR3 spans 14 amino acids. Germline V gives CDR1 MNHNS, CDR2 SASEGT. The CDR3 bases are TGTGCCAGCGGGGGGGTCAGCATCTACTATGGCTACACCTTC. Translating gives CASGGVSIYYGYTF.

The J gene is TRBJ2-5, the V gene TRBV4-1; possibly TRBD1 or TRBD2 for D (6 bases each). Per the germline V gene, CDR1 is MGHRA and CDR2 is YSYEKL. V was trimmed by 3 bases and J by 9 bases, leaving 14 bases between them. This CDR3 spans 13 amino acids. CDR3 sequence: CASSQGAPGAQYF. DNA of the CDR3: TGCGCCAGCAGCCAGGGGGCTCCGGGGGCCCAGTACTTC.

This clone was detected a few times. The chain joins TRBV5-4 to TRBJ2-7, with 7 bases identical to TRBD1. V gave up 4 bases and J gave up 3 bases; unmatched junction bases: 10. Germline lookup yields CDR1 SGHNT and CDR2 YYREEE (reference sequence). The CDR3 totals 15 residues. For the CDR3, the DNA is TGTGCCAGCAGCATCCCCGGGGCAGGGGGCTACGAGCAGTACTTC. Residues: CASSIPGAGGYEQYF.

The J gene is TRBJ1-1, the V gene TRBV28; D not resolved. Germline CDR1 is MDHEN and CDR2 is SYDVKM. The V end was cut by 2 bases, the J end by 0 bases, with 10 bases between. The CDR3 runs 15 residues. CDR3 sequence reads: CASSLMEAMNTEAFF. The CDR3, as DNA: TGTGCCAGCAGTTTAATGGAGGCTATGAACACTGAAGCTTTCTTT.

The gene calls are TRBV28 and TRBJ2-2; TRBD1 or TRBD2 may be the D gene (5 bases each). Trimming left V 2 bases short and J 8 bases short, with 15 bases between. The CDR3 loop spans 15 amino acids. From germline, CDR1 is MDHEN and CDR2 SYDVKM. The CDR3 DNA sequence: TGTGCCAGCAGTTTAGAGGGGCCGCGAACTGGGGAGCTGTTTTTT. It specifies CASSLEGPRTGELFF.